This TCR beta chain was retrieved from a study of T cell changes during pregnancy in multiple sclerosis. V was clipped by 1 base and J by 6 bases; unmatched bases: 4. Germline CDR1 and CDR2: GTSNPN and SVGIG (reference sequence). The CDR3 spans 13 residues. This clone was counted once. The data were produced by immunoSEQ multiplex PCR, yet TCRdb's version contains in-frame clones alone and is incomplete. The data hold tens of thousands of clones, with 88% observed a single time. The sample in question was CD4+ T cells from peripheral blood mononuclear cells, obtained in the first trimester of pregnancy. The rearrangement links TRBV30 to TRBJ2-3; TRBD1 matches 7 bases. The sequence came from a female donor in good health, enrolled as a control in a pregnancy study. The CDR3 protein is CAWSETGYDTQYF. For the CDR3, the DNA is TGTGCCTGGAGTGAGACAGGGTACGATACGCAGTATTTT.